This T cell receptor (beta chain) appears in the sequencing data of a study of graft-versus-host responses after intestinal transplantation. Study outcomes and limitations: The authors found GvH clones in recipient marrow, some appearing first in ileum or blood. Patients who carried graft-donor T cell macrochimerism also had high graft-versus-host to host-versus-graft clonal ratios in their allografts.

Clones were read by immunoSEQ multiplex PCR, and TCRdb kept only the in-frame ones, dropping some. This table holds 100,000 to 110,000 clones, roughly 87% found once. With regard to this clone: Its specificity is unknown.

V lost 0 bases to trimming and J lost 4 bases, with 4 bases between them. Germline V CDR1 and CDR2: SGHDT, YYEEEE. The CDR3 spans 12 residues. The specimen comprised unstimulated CD4+ T cells sorted from spleen or lymph node cells, sampled before transplant. The chain combines TRBV5-6 with TRBJ1-1; D gene unclear. The sequence derives from a human donor who was the organ donor for an intestinal transplant. CDR3 sequence reads: CASSLASTEAFF. For the CDR3, the DNA is TGTGCCAGCAGCTTGGCAAGCACTGAAGCTTTCTTT.